The source of this T cell receptor (beta chain) is a study of CD8 T cells in ankylosing spondylitis. Study conclusions and caveats: It was reported that disease-linked clones were significantly enriched in matched ankylosing spondylitis synovial fluid.

This clonotype was recorded a few times. No antigen is known for it. One entry per CDR3 protein results from TCRdb running MiXCR on the 5' RACE reads. The repertoire includes a few hundred thousand distinct CDR3 sequences, around 20% of them detected once, and 13% sits in the top ten. The clonotype originates from a male donor with ankylosing spondylitis or in good health (not recorded which). Specimen: blood, either unsorted or a sorted T cell fraction (not recorded which).

The CDR3 spells CSATLVGPPRAETQYF. The CDR3 DNA reads TGCAGTGCTACCCTAGTGGGCCCCCCCCGGGCGGAGACCCAGTACTTC. The genes are TRBV20-1 and TRBJ2-5; D is ambiguous. CDR3 size: 16 residues. V lost 4 bases, J lost 5 bases, and 23 bases lay in between. Germline V CDR1 and CDR2: DFQATT, SNEGSKA (reference sequence).